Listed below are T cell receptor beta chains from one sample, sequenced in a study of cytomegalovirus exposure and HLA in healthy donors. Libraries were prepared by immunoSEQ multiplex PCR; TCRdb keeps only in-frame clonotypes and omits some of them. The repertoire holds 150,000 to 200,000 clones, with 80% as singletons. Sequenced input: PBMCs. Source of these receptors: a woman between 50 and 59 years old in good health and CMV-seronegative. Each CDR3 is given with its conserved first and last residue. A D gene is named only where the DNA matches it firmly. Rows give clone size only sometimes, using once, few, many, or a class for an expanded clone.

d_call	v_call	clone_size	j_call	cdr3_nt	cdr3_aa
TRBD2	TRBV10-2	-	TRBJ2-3	TGCGCCAGCAGCGAAGGGACTAGCAGTGCAGATACGCAGTATTTT	CASSEGTSSADTQYF
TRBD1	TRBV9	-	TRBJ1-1	TGTGCCAGCAGCGTAGGGAGCAGGGGGAGAGAGAACACTGAAGCTTTCTTT	CASSVGSRGRENTEAFF
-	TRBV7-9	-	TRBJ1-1	TGTGCCAGCAGCTTTCAAAATGGTCAGTGGGAAGCTTTCTTT	CASSFQNGQWEAFF
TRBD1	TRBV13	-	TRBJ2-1	TGTGCCAGCAGCTTCGGGACAGTCTGGAATGAGCAGTTCTTC	CASSFGTVWNEQFF
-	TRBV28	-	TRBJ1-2	TGTGCCAGCAGTTTGGCCGACAGGCTCTATGGCTACACCTTC	CASSLADRLYGYTF
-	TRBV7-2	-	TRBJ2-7	TGTGCCAGCAGCCTAGGTCGGGCCTACGAGCAGTACTTC	CASSLGRAYEQYF
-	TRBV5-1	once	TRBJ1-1	TGCGCCAGCAGCACCGCCGGGGGGGTCTACACTGAAGCTTTCTTT	CASSTAGGVYTEAFF
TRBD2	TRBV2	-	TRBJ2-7	TGTGCCAGCCTAGCGGAGCCCCTCTACGAGCAGTACTTC	CASLAEPLYEQYF
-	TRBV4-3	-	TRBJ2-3	TGCGCCAGCAGCCAAGGAGTGCTTACGGGAGATACGCAGTATTTT	CASSQGVLTGDTQYF
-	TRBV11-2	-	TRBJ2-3	TGTGCCAGCAGCTTAGCCGGGGGAGATACGCAGTATTTT	CASSLAGGDTQYF
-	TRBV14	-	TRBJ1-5	TGTGCCAGCAGTCACAGGGATAACGCGAATCAGCCCCAGCATTTT	CASSHRDNANQPQHF
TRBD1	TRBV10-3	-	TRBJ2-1	TGTGCCATCACACCAGGGGGCGGTGAGCAGTTCTTC	CAITPGGGEQFF
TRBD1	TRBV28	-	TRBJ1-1	TGTGCCAGCAGAGGGACAGGGAGCACTGAAGCTTTCTTT	CASRGTGSTEAFF
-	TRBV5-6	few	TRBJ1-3	TGTGCCAGCAGTTGGCGGACAGTGGGCTTCTCTGGAAACACCATATATTTT	CASSWRTVGFSGNTIYF
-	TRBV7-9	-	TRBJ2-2	TGTGCCAGCAGCGTACAGGGCGTCGGGGAGCTGTTTTTT	CASSVQGVGELFF
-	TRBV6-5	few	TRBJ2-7	TGTGCCAGCAGTCCCGCAGGGCTACTGACCTACGAGCAGTACTTC	CASSPAGLLTYEQYF
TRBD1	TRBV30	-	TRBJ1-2	TGTGCCTCCGTCCCGGGACAGGGGGCGGCAAGAACTAACTATGGCTACACCTTC	CASVPGQGAARTNYGYTF
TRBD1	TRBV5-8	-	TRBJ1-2	TGTGCCAGCAGCTGGGGGATTACAGGGGGCTTTGGCTACACCTTC	CASSWGITGGFGYTF
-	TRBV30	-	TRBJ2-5	TGTGCCTGGACTTGGACATTCCAAGAGACCCAGTACTTC	CAWTWTFQETQYF
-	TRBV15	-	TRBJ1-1	TGTGCCACCAGCCCGAGCGGTTGGACTGAAGCTTTCTTT	CATSPSGWTEAFF
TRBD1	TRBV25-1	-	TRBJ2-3	TGTGCCAGCAGTGATCACTACAGGGGCGTAGATACGCAGTATTTT	CASSDHYRGVDTQYF
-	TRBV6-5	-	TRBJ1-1	TGTGCCAGCAGACGAAACGAGGCTGAAGCTTTCTTT	CASRRNEAEAFF
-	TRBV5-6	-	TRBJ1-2	TGTGCCAGCAGCGATCCGGGATTCCAAGAGGGCTACACCTTC	CASSDPGFQEGYTF
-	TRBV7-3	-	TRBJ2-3	TGTGCCAGCAGCTTAGGCAGGGCCTATAATACGCAGTATTTT	CASSLGRAYNTQYF
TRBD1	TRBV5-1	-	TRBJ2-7	TGCGCCAGCAGCTTGACAGGGGGGAACTACGAGCAGTACTTC	CASSLTGGNYEQYF
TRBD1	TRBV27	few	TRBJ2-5	TGTGCCAGCCGTGATCAGGGGGCGGGTGAGACCCAGTACTTC	CASRDQGAGETQYF
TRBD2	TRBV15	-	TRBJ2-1	TGTGCCACCAGCCCGGGACTAGCCTCCTACAATGAGCAGTTCTTC	CATSPGLASYNEQFF
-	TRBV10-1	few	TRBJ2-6	TGCGCCAGCAGTGAGTCGGCCAAGTCCACTGGGGCCAACGTCCTGACTTTC	CASSESAKSTGANVLTF
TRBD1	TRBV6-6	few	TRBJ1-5	TGTGCCAGCAAAACAGGGGAGGGCAATCAGCCCCAGCATTTT	CASKTGEGNQPQHF
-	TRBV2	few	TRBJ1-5	TGTGCCAGCAGTGAAGACGGGGATCAGCCCCAGCATTTT	CASSEDGDQPQHF
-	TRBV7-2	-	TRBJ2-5	TGTGCCAGCAGCTTGGGCAGACAAGAGACCCAGTACTTC	CASSLGRQETQYF
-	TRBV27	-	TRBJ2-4	TGTGCCAGCAGTTTGGATCAAACTATAGCCAAAAACATTCAGTACTTC	CASSLDQTIAKNIQYF
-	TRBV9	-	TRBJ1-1	TGTGCCAGCAGCGCGGGAGAGGAAAGGGCTTTCTTT	CASSAGEERAFF
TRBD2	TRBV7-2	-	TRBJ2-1	TGTGCCAGCAGCTTAAGCCTAGCGGGGCGGAATGAGCAGTTCTTC	CASSLSLAGRNEQFF
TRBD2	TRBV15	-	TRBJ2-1	TGTGCCACCAGCAGATCTAGCGGGGGGGCAGATGAGCAGTTCTTC	CATSRSSGGADEQFF
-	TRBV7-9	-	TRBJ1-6	TGTGCCAGCGAATCCGGGGTTGAGCACTATAATTCACCCCTCCACTTT	CASESGVEHYNSPLHF
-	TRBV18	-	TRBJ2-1	TGTGCCAGCTCACCAAGCGGGTCTAGCTACAATGAGCAGTTCTTC	CASSPSGSSYNEQFF
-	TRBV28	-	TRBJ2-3	TGTGCCAGCACCACACCGGGCGGACTCACAGATACGCAGTATTTT	CASTTPGGLTDTQYF
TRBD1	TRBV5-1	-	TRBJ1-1	TGCGCCAGCTTGACAGGGGCCGGGGGCGGCAAGGCTTTCTTT	CASLTGAGGGKAFF
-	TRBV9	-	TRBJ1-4	TGTGCCAGCAGCTGGGGGGGTACAACTAATGAAAAACTGTTTTTT	CASSWGGTTNEKLFF
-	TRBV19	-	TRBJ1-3	TGTGCCAGTAGTATGGGGAGGCTTTTCTCTGGAAACACCATATATTTT	CASSMGRLFSGNTIYF
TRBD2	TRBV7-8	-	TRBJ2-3	TGTGCCAGCAGCCCAGGACTAGCGGGAGATACTAGGACAGATACGCAGTATTTT	CASSPGLAGDTRTDTQYF